The rows below give T cell receptor beta chains drawn from one sample of a study of a mutant IDH1 vaccine in newly diagnosed glioma. Some clones are missing from TCRdb's copy, which holds only in-frame ones; the method was immunoSEQ multiplex PCR. Of fewer than 70,000 clones in the sample, 70% to 90% are singletons; the top ten hold about 4.2%. These TCRs' antigens remain unknown. The sample consisted of PBMCs, taken from a glioma patient whose treatment included an IDH1 peptide vaccine. These receptors all stem from a woman aged 40 to 55 with glioma. The CDR3 runs from the conserved cysteine through the conserved F or W. A D gene is named only where the DNA matches it firmly. Size is omitted from some rows. Given values are once, few, many or a class for expanded clones.

size: NA; J: TRBJ2-1; V: TRBV29-1; D: TRBD2; DNA: TGCAGCGTGGCCGGGGGGACTGACAATGAGCAGTTCTTC; CDR3: CSVAGGTDNEQFF
size: NA; J: TRBJ1-1; V: TRBV5-1; D: NA; DNA: TGCGCCAGCAGCCCCCCCCGGGGGAACACTGAAGCTTTCTTT; CDR3: CASSPPRGNTEAFF
size: NA; J: TRBJ1-1; V: TRBV6-6; D: TRBD1; DNA: TGTGCCAGCAGTTACCCCCGCTGGGACAGCCTTAGTGAAGCTTTCTTT; CDR3: CASSYPRWDSLSEAFF
size: NA; J: TRBJ2-6; V: TRBV19; D: NA; DNA: TGTGCCAGTAGTATAGTGGGCCTAAGCTCTGGGGCCAACGTCCTGACTTTC; CDR3: CASSIVGLSSGANVLTF
size: once; J: TRBJ1-1; V: TRBV19; D: TRBD1; DNA: TGTGCCAGTAGCGAGGGGGCTGGAACTGAAGCTTTCTTT; CDR3: CASSEGAGTEAFF
size: NA; J: TRBJ1-2; V: TRBV7-9; D: NA; DNA: TGTGCCAGCAGCTTAGCGCACGGGGATGGCTACACCTTC; CDR3: CASSLAHGDGYTF
size: NA; J: TRBJ1-2; V: TRBV5-6; D: TRBD1; DNA: TGTGCCAGCAGCTTGCTGACAGGGGGCACTAACTATGGCTACACCTTC; CDR3: CASSLLTGGTNYGYTF
size: once; J: TRBJ2-3; V: TRBV5-1; D: TRBD2; DNA: TGCGCCAGCAGCCTCCGGGGGGGGGTTAGCACAGATACGCAGTATTTT; CDR3: CASSLRGGVSTDTQYF
size: NA; J: TRBJ2-1; V: TRBV5-1; D: NA; DNA: TGCGCCAGCAGCTTGGCCACGGGACCCCCGAATTATGAGCAGTTCTTC; CDR3: CASSLATGPPNYEQFF
size: NA; J: TRBJ2-6; V: TRBV2; D: NA; DNA: TGTGCCAGCAGGCCCAGGGTTTCCGGGGCCAACGTCCTGACTTTC; CDR3: CASRPRVSGANVLTF
size: NA; J: TRBJ2-5; V: TRBV19; D: NA; DNA: TGTGCCTCCTCTACCCAAGAGACCCAGTACTTC; CDR3: CASSTQETQYF
size: NA; J: TRBJ2-7; V: TRBV30; D: NA; DNA: TGTGCCTGGAGTGTACAAGGCTACGAGCAGTACTTC; CDR3: CAWSVQGYEQYF
size: NA; J: TRBJ1-3; V: TRBV5-1; D: NA; DNA: TGCGCCAGCAGCTTGGCTGGCAGGGAACTTGGAAACACCATATATTTT; CDR3: CASSLAGRELGNTIYF
size: NA; J: TRBJ1-6; V: TRBV7-2; D: NA; DNA: TGTGCCAGCAGCTTAGCGGGACCCCGGCGGGAAAATTCACCCCTCCACTTT; CDR3: CASSLAGPRRENSPLHF
size: NA; J: TRBJ2-7; V: TRBV2; D: TRBD2; DNA: TGTGCCAGCAGCCTCCTAGCGGTTGCGACCTACGAGCAGTACTTC; CDR3: CASSLLAVATYEQYF
size: NA; J: TRBJ1-4; V: TRBV5-1; D: NA; DNA: TGCGCCAGCAGCTTGGGGGTCAGGGGCCGAGATGAAAAACTGTTTTTT; CDR3: CASSLGVRGRDEKLFF
size: NA; J: TRBJ2-2; V: TRBV13; D: NA; DNA: TGTGCCAGCAGCTTAGGGTTCACCGGGGAGCTGTTTTTT; CDR3: CASSLGFTGELFF
size: NA; J: TRBJ1-1; V: TRBV7-7; D: NA; DNA: TGTGCTAGCAGCCAAATCGTAAGGGGGATAGGTGAAGCTTTCTTT; CDR3: CASSQIVRGIGEAFF
size: medium-sized; J: TRBJ1-1; V: TRBV10-3; D: TRBD1; DNA: TGTGCCACTTCACAGGGGGCGCCCACTGAAGCTTTCTTT; CDR3: CATSQGAPTEAFF
size: NA; J: TRBJ1-5; V: TRBV29-1; D: NA; DNA: TGCAGCGTTTCCAATGGCAATCAGCCCCAGCATTTT; CDR3: CSVSNGNQPQHF
size: NA; J: TRBJ2-2; V: TRBV10-3; D: TRBD2; DNA: TGTGCCATCAAGAGACTAGCGGGAGCCACCGGGGAGCTGTTTTTT; CDR3: CAIKRLAGATGELFF
size: NA; J: TRBJ1-1; V: TRBV4-2; D: NA; DNA: TGTGCCAGCAGCCAAGCCGGAGAGGCCACTGAAGCTTTCTTT; CDR3: CASSQAGEATEAFF
size: NA; J: TRBJ2-5; V: TRBV18; D: NA; DNA: TGTGCCAGCTCACAAAGACAAGAGACCCAGTACTTC; CDR3: CASSQRQETQYF
size: once; J: TRBJ2-3; V: TRBV28; D: TRBD1; DNA: TGTGCCAGCAGTACAGACAGGGGCACAGATACGCAGTATTTT; CDR3: CASSTDRGTDTQYF
size: NA; J: TRBJ1-5; V: TRBV30; D: NA; DNA: TGTGCCTGGAGCGCCCTCACAGGTACCAATCAGCCCCAGCATTTT; CDR3: CAWSALTGTNQPQHF
size: few; J: TRBJ2-1; V: TRBV2; D: TRBD2; DNA: TGTGCCAGCAGTAACCGACGAAGCGGGAGAGCGGACAATGAGCAGTTCTTC; CDR3: CASSNRRSGRADNEQFF
size: NA; J: TRBJ2-3; V: TRBV6-4; D: NA; DNA: TGTGCCAGCAGTGACGGGGGACATACAGATACGCAGTATTTT; CDR3: CASSDGGHTDTQYF
size: NA; J: TRBJ2-1; V: TRBV19; D: NA; DNA: TGTGCCAGTAGTATAAAGGATGAGCAGTTCTTC; CDR3: CASSIKDEQFF
size: NA; J: TRBJ2-5; V: TRBV4-1; D: TRBD2; DNA: TGCGCTTCCAGCTTTGGGGGGGGGCAAGAGACCCAGTACTTC; CDR3: CASSFGGGQETQYF
size: NA; J: TRBJ2-1; V: TRBV4-1; D: TRBD1; DNA: TGCGCCAGCAGCCAAGTCCAGGGGGCAGGGGGCTCCTACAATGAGCAGTTCTTC; CDR3: CASSQVQGAGGSYNEQFF